This TCR delta chain was identified during a study of TRDV2 sequences in healthy donors (dated by TCRdb to about 2020). Background on the whole study: Over 15 single-cell-derived gamma9delta2 T cell clones spanning the full range of antitumor activity were TCR-sequenced and traced within the bulk repertoire. General conclusions and limits of the study: The TCRdelta clonotypes of several highly reactive clones appeared rare, since those clonotypes could not be detected in the bulk sequencing data from the donors of those clones. Although the observed TCRdelta repertoires were highly focused, the frequency of a clonotype did not correlate with the antitumor functional potential of the respective clone.

Looking up the germline V gene yields CDR1 GEAIGNYY and CDR2 EKD. The CDR3 contains 15 residues, cysteine and phenylalanine counted. Only the CDR3 DNA stays, 45 bases, in frame from base 1. Trimming takes 3 bases off V and 0 bases off J; junction bases not matched to a gene: 6. Complete TCR delta chain (Vdelta2) repertoires were sequenced in bulk to track the frequency of functionally characterized gamma9delta2 T cell clones. Peripheral blood of anonymous healthy donors was obtained by purchase from the Dutch blood bank. The gamma9delta2 T cells examined in the study came from the peripheral blood of healthy donors. Libraries came from PCR. Sequencing was performed on an Illumina MiSeq. From the authors' description of their analysis: In reporting clonotype frequencies of the TRDV repertoire, clonotypes with just one read were left out. The public reads were reprocessed by TCRdb using CATT, and rows of matching DNA were later combined. TCRdb assigned the V and J calls; the authors' analysis was not used. The sample table holds some 980 delta-chain clones, of which approximately 57% were seen once. The top ten clonotypes cover around 20% of the sample.

Worth noting for this clone: What this receptor recognizes is not known. No clone much larger than this one lies a single base away; base qualities are absent. Other DNA variants within this sample encode the same CDR3.

The sequence came from a human donor in good health. Input material: Vd2+ gamma-delta T cells from blood. This specimen's cell subset or site label, interpreted: TCR Vdelta2-expressing (gamma9delta2) T cells. In this chain, TRDV2 is recombined with TRDJ1; 7 of the junction bases match TRDD3. In nucleotide form, the sequence is TGTGCCTGTGACCCACTGGGGCAATACACCGATAAACTCATCTTT. Its translation is CACDPLGQYTDKLIF.